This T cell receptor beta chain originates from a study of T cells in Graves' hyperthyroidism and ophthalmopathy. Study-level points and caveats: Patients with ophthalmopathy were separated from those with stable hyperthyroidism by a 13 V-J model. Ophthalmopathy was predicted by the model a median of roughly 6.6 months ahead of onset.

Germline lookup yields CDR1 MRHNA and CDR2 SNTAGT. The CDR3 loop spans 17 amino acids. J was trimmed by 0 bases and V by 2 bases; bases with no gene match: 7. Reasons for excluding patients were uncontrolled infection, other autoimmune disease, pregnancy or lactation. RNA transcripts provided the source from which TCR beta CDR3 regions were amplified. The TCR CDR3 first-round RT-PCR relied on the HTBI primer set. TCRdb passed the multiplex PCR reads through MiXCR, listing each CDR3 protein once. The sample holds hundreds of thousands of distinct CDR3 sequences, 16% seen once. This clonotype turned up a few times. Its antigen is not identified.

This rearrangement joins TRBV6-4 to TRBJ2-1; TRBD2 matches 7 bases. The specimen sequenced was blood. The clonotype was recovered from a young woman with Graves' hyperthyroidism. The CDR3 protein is CASSDPSGSSSYNEQFF. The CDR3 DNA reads TGTGCCAGCAGTGACCCTAGCGGAAGCAGCTCCTACAATGAGCAGTTCTTC.